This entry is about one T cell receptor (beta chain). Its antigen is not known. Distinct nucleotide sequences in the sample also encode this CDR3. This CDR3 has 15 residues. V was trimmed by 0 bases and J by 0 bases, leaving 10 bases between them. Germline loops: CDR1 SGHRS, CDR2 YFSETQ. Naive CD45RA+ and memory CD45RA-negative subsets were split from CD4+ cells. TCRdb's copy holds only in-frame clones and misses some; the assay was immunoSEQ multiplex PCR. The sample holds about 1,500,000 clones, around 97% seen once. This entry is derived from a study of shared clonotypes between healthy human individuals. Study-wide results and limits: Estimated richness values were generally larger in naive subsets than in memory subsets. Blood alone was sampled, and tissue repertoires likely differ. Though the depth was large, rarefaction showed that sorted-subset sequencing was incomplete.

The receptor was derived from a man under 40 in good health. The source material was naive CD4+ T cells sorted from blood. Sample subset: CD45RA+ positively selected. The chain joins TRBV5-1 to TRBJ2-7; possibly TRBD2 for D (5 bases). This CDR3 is CASSLVTGSSYEQYF. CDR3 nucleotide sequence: TGCGCCAGCAGCTTGGTAACGGGGAGCTCCTACGAGCAGTACTTC.